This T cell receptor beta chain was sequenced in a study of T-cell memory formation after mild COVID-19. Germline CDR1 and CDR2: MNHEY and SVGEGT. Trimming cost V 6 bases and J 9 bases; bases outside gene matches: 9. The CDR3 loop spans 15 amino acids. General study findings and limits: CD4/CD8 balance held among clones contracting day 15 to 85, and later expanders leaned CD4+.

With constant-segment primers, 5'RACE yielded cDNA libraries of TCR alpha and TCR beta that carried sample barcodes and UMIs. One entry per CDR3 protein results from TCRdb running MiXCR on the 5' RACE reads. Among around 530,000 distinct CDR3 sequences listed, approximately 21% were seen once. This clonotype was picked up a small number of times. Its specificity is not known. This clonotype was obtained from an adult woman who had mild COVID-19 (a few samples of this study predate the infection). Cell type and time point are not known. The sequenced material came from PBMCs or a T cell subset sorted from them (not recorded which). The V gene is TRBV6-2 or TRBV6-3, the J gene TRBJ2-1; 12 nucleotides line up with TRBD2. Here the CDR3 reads CASSLTSGSMGEQFF. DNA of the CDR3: TGTGCCAGCAGCTTGACTAGCGGGAGTATGGGTGAGCAGTTCTTC.